This T cell receptor beta chain appears in the sequencing data of a study of early T cells in non-severe SARS-CoV-2 infection. Across the whole study: Chains were unpaired, as sequencing was done on bulk RNA from unsorted whole blood.

Ten or more counts support this clonotype. Trimming took 2 bases from V and 5 from J, leaving 10 bases between them. The CDR3 spans 13 residues. The V gene's germline CDR1 is SGHDT and CDR2 YYEEEE. Attachment of unique molecular identifiers was made to individual cDNA molecules. TCRdb passed the 5' RACE reads through MiXCR, listing each CDR3 protein once. The sample carries 40,000 to 45,000 distinct CDR3 sequences, approximately 10% recorded once. Sequenced sample: whole blood. The clonotype originates from an adult who was a healthcare worker with PCR-confirmed SARS-CoV-2 infection or an uninfected control (not recorded which). V usage is TRBV5-6 and J usage is TRBJ2-5; D unclear. The CDR3 DNA sequence: TGTGCCAGCAGCTTCCCTAGTGGGGAGACCCAGTACTTC. This gives the protein CASSFPSGETQYF. The full variable domain, its missing parts supplied by reference TRBV5-6 and TRBJ2-5, is DAGVTQSPTHLIKTRGQQVTLRCSPKSGHDTVSWYQQALGQGPQFIFQYYEEEERQRGNFPDRFSGHQFPNYSSELNVNALLLGDSALYLCASSFPSGETQYFGPGTRLLVL.